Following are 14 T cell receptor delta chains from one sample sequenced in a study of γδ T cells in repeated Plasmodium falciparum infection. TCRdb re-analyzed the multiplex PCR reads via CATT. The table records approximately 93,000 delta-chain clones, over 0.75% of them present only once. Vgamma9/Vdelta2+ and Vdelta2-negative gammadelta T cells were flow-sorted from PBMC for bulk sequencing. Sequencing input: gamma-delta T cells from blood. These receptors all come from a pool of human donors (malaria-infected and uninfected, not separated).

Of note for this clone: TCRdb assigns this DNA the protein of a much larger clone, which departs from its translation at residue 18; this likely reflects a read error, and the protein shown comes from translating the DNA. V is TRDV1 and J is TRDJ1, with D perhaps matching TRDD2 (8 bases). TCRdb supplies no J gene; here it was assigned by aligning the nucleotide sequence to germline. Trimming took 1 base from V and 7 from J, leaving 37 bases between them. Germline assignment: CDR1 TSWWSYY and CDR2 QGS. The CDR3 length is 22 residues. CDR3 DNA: TGTGCTCTTGGGGAACCCGACGCTTCCTACAAAACTGGGGACTCTCGGGGCGTTAAACTCATCTTT. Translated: CALGEPDASYKTGDSRGVKLIF.

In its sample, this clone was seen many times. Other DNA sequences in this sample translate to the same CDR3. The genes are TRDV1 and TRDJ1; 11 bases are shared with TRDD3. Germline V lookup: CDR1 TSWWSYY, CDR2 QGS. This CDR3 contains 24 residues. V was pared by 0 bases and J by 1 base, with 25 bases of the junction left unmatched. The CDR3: CALGELTYPVATDWGITGTDKLIF. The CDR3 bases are TGTGCTCTTGGGGAACTAACCTACCCTGTGGCTACCGACTGGGGGATAACCGGCACCGATAAACTCATCTTT.

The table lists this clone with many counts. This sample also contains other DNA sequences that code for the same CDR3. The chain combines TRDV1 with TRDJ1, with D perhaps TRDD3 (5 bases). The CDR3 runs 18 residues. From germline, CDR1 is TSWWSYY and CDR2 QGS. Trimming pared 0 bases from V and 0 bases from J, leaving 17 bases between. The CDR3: CALGELRLLGDYTDKLIF. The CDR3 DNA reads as TGTGCTCTTGGGGAACTGCGGCTACTCGGGGACTACACCGATAAACTCATCTTT.

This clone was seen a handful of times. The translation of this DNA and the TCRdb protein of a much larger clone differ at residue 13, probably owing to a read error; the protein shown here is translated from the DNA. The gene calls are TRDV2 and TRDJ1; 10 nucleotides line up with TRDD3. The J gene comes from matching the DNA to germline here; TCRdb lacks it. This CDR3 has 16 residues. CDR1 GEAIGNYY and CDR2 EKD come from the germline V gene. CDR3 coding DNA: TGTGCCTGTGACACCGGGGGATACGGCTACACCGATAGACTCATCTTT. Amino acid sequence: CACDTGGYGYTDRLIF.

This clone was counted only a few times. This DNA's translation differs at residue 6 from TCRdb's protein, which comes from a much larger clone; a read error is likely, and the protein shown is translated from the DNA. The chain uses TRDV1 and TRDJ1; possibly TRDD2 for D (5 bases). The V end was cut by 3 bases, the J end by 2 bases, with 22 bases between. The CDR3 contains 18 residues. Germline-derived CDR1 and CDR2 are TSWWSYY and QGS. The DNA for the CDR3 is TGTGCTCTTGGGGACTGTCCACCGTTTCCTGGTCGAACCGATAAACTCATCTTT. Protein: CALGDCPPFPGRTDKLIF.

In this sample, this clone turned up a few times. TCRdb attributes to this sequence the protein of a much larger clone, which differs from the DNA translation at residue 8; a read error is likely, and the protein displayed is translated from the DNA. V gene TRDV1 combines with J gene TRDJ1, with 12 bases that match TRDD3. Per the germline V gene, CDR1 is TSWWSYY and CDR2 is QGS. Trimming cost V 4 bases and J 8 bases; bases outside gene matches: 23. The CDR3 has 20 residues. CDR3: CALGVRLSGRTGGYLHKLIF. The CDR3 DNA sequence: TGTGCTCTTGGGGTAAGACTCTCCGGACGTACTGGGGGATACCTACACAAACTCATCTTT.

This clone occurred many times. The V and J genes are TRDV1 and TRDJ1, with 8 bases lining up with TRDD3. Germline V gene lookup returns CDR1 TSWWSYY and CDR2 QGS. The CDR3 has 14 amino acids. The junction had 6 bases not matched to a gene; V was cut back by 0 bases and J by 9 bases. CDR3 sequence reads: CALGELRGIRELIF. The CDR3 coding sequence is TGTGCTCTTGGGGAACTCCGTGGGATACGCGAACTCATCTTT.

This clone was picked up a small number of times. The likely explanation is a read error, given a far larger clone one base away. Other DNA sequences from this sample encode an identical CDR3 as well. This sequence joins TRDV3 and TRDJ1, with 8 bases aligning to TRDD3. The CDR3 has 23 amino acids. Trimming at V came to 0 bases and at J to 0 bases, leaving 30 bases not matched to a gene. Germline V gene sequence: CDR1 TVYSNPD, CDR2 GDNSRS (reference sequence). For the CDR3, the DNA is TGTGCCTTTAGAGGGGTTAGGTCGGGTCTACAGGGTGGGGGATTACTGTACACCGATAAACTCATCTTT. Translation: CAFRGVRSGLQGGGLLYTDKLIF.

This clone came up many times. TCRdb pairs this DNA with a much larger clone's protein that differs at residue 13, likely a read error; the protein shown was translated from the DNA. Here the CDR3 reads CALGEKRKGYWGSTDKLIF. As DNA, the CDR3 is TGTGCTCTTGGGGAAAAAAGGAAAGGTTACTGGGGGAGCACCGATAAACTCATCTTT. The rearrangement joins TRDV1 to TRDJ1, with 9 bases that match TRDD3. Per germline, CDR1 TSWWSYY and CDR2 QGS. The CDR3 is 19 residues long. With 2 bases clipped from V and 1 base from J, the junction kept 14 bases outside the gene matches.

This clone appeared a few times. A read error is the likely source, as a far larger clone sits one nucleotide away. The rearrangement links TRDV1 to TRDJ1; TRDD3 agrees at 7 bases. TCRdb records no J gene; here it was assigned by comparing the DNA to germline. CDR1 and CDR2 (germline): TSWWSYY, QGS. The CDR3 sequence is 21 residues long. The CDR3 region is CALGELKVLSTWGEYTDKLIF. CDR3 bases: TGTGCCCTTGGGGAACTGAAAGTTCTGTCCACCTGGGGGGAATACACCGATAAACTCATCTTT.

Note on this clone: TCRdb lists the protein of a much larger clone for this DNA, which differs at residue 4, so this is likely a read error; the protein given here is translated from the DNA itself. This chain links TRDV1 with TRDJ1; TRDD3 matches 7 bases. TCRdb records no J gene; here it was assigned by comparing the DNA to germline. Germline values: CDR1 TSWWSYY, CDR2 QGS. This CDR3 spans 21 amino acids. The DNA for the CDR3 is TGTGCTCTTAGGGAACCCACTCCGATACTGGGGACGCGAATTGGCACCGATAAACTCATCTTT. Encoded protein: CALREPTPILGTRIGTDKLIF.

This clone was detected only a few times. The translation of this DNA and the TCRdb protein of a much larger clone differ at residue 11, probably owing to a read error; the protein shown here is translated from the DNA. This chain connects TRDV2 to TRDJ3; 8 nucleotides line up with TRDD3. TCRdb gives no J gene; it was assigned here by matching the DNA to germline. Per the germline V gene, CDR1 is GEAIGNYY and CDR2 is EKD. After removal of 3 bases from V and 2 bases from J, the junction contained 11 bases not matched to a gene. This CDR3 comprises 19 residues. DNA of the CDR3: TGTGCCTGTGACCGGGGGATAGGGCACATCCCCTGGGACACCCGACAGATGTTTTTC. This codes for CACDRGIGHIPWDTRQMFF.

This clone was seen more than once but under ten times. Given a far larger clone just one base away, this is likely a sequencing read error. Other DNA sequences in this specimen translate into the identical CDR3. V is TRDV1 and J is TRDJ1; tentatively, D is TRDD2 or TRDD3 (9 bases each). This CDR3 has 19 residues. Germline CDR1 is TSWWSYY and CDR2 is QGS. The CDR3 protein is CALGDPSYAGGFATDKLIF. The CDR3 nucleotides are TGTGCTCTCGGGGACCCTTCCTACGCTGGGGGATTCGCCACCGATAAACTCATCTTT.

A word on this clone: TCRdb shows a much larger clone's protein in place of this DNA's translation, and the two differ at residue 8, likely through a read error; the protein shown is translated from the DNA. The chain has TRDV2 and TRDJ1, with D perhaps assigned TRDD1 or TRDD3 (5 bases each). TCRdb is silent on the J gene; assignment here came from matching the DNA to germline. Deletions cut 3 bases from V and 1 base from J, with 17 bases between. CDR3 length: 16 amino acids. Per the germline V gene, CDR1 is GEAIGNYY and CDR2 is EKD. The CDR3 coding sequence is TGTGCCTGTGACGCGATGGGGAATAGCTCCACCGATAAACTCATCTTT. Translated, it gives CACDAMGNSSTDKLIF.